A selection of T cell receptor beta chains follows, all from one sample in a study of blood T cell repertoires in COVID-19. Sequenced by immunoSEQ multiplex PCR; TCRdb stores in-frame clones only, minus some. The data hold fewer than 200,000 clones, with 83% observed a single time. Sequences were obtained from peripheral blood. These receptors all come from a human donor in a cohort sampled during active COVID-19. The CDR3 runs from the conserved cysteine through the conserved F or W. D genes are given only for firm matches. The size field is filled for only some rows; it gives once, few, many or a size class.

len: 13
abundance: NA
d_gene: TRBD1
v_gene: TRBV6-2/TRBV6-3
j_gene: TRBJ2-7
CDR3nt: TGTGCCAGCAGCGAGGACAGGGCCCACGAGCAGTACTTC
CDR3aa: CASSEDRAHEQYF

len: 13
abundance: NA
d_gene: TRBD1
v_gene: TRBV29-1
j_gene: TRBJ2-2
CDR3nt: TGCAGCGTCGGAGGACAGGGGACCGGGGAGCTGTTTTTT
CDR3aa: CSVGGQGTGELFF

len: 16
abundance: NA
d_gene: TRBD1
v_gene: TRBV9
j_gene: TRBJ2-2
CDR3nt: TGTGCCAGCAGCCTCATGACAGGGGCTGGCACCGGGGAGCTGTTTTTT
CDR3aa: CASSLMTGAGTGELFF

len: 14
abundance: NA
d_gene: TRBD1
v_gene: TRBV11-2
j_gene: TRBJ1-5
CDR3nt: TGTGCCAGCAGTCGGACAGGCGGCAATCAGCCCCAGCATTTT
CDR3aa: CASSRTGGNQPQHF

len: 14
abundance: NA
d_gene: TRBD1
v_gene: TRBV2
j_gene: TRBJ2-7
CDR3nt: TGTGCCAGCAGTGAGGCGGGACAGGGCTACGAGCAGTACTTC
CDR3aa: CASSEAGQGYEQYF

len: 15
abundance: NA
d_gene: TRBD2
v_gene: TRBV11-3
j_gene: TRBJ2-1
CDR3nt: TGTGCCAGCAGCACCGGACTAGCGGGGGGGTATGAGCAGTTCTTC
CDR3aa: CASSTGLAGGYEQFF

len: 13
abundance: NA
d_gene: NA
v_gene: TRBV19
j_gene: TRBJ2-1
CDR3nt: TGTGCCAGTAGGGAACTAGGGGGCAATGAGCAGTTCTTC
CDR3aa: CASRELGGNEQFF

len: 12
abundance: NA
d_gene: NA
v_gene: TRBV27
j_gene: TRBJ2-3
CDR3nt: TGTGCCAGCAGTTTACCCTCAGATACGCAGTATTTT
CDR3aa: CASSLPSDTQYF

len: 14
abundance: NA
d_gene: NA
v_gene: TRBV3-1/TRBV3-2
j_gene: TRBJ1-2
CDR3nt: TGTGCCAGCAGCTCGTCCGGGAGGGTCTATGGCTACACCTTC
CDR3aa: CASSSSGRVYGYTF

len: 21
abundance: NA
d_gene: TRBD1
v_gene: TRBV7-3
j_gene: TRBJ1-1
CDR3nt: TGTGCCAGCAGCTTAAAGGGCCGTTGGAGCGGAGGGGGCTCGAAGGACACTGAAGCTTTCTTT
CDR3aa: CASSLKGRWSGGGSKDTEAFF

len: 11
abundance: NA
d_gene: NA
v_gene: TRBV28
j_gene: TRBJ1-2
CDR3nt: TGTGCCAGCAGTCGAGGTAATGGCTACACCTTC
CDR3aa: CASSRGNGYTF

len: 17
abundance: NA
d_gene: TRBD2
v_gene: TRBV6-4
j_gene: TRBJ2-2
CDR3nt: TGTGCCAGCAGTGACTGGACTAGCGGGGGATCTCCCGGGGAGCTGTTTTTT
CDR3aa: CASSDWTSGGSPGELFF

len: 14
abundance: NA
d_gene: TRBD1
v_gene: TRBV29-1
j_gene: TRBJ2-5
CDR3nt: TGCAGCGTCGCTCGGCTGACAGGGGAGGAGACCCAGTACTTC
CDR3aa: CSVARLTGEETQYF

len: 13
abundance: NA
d_gene: NA
v_gene: TRBV12-3/TRBV12-4
j_gene: TRBJ1-1
CDR3nt: TGTGCCAGCAGTGAACAGGGATGGACTGAAGCTTTCTTT
CDR3aa: CASSEQGWTEAFF

len: 15
abundance: NA
d_gene: TRBD1
v_gene: TRBV4-1
j_gene: TRBJ2-7
CDR3nt: TGCGCCAGCAGCAACACCGGGACAGGGGTCTACGAGCAGTACTTC
CDR3aa: CASSNTGTGVYEQYF

len: 16
abundance: NA
d_gene: TRBD1
v_gene: TRBV5-6
j_gene: TRBJ1-1
CDR3nt: TGTGCCAGCAGCTTTCCGGACAGGGGCATGAACACTGAAGCTTTCTTT
CDR3aa: CASSFPDRGMNTEAFF

len: 13
abundance: few
d_gene: TRBD1
v_gene: TRBV2
j_gene: TRBJ2-7
CDR3nt: TGTGCCAGCAGTGAGCGACAGGGCGGCGAGCAGTACTTC
CDR3aa: CASSERQGGEQYF

len: 15
abundance: NA
d_gene: TRBD2
v_gene: TRBV27
j_gene: TRBJ2-7
CDR3nt: TGTGCCAGCACACTGACTAGCGGCACTACCTACGAGCAGTACTTC
CDR3aa: CASTLTSGTTYEQYF

len: 14
abundance: NA
d_gene: NA
v_gene: TRBV7-9
j_gene: TRBJ1-2
CDR3nt: TGTGCCAGCAGCTTAGCCGACGGGGGCTATGGCTACACCTTC
CDR3aa: CASSLADGGYGYTF

len: 14
abundance: NA
d_gene: NA
v_gene: TRBV5-6
j_gene: TRBJ2-7
CDR3nt: TGTGCCAGCAGCTTGACAGGATACGACTACGAGCAGTACTTC
CDR3aa: CASSLTGYDYEQYF

len: 14
abundance: NA
d_gene: NA
v_gene: TRBV6-5
j_gene: TRBJ1-1
CDR3nt: TGTGCCACCCGACGGGGGGCCTCGAACACTGAAGCTTTCTTT
CDR3aa: CATRRGASNTEAFF

len: 14
abundance: NA
d_gene: NA
v_gene: TRBV5-6
j_gene: TRBJ1-2
CDR3nt: TGTGCCAGCAGCTTGGAGTTATCGAGTGGACTCTACACCTTC
CDR3aa: CASSLELSSGLYTF

len: 14
abundance: NA
d_gene: NA
v_gene: TRBV28
j_gene: TRBJ1-3
CDR3nt: TGTGCCGGAGCCCAAGGGGGAGATGGAAACACCATATATTTT
CDR3aa: CAGAQGGDGNTIYF

len: 16
abundance: NA
d_gene: TRBD2
v_gene: TRBV11-3
j_gene: TRBJ2-5
CDR3nt: TGTGCCAGCAGCTCTCGGACTAGCGGGAGGGCAGAGACCCAGTACTTC
CDR3aa: CASSSRTSGRAETQYF

len: 15
abundance: NA
d_gene: NA
v_gene: TRBV9
j_gene: TRBJ1-2
CDR3nt: TGTGCCAGCAGCGTAGGCGGCAGGGCGGACTATGGCTACACCTTC
CDR3aa: CASSVGGRADYGYTF

len: 13
abundance: NA
d_gene: NA
v_gene: TRBV10-3
j_gene: TRBJ1-2
CDR3nt: TGTGCCATTGAGCAGGGTTCCGGTTATGGCTACACCTTC
CDR3aa: CAIEQGSGYGYTF

len: 16
abundance: NA
d_gene: TRBD2
v_gene: TRBV7-2
j_gene: TRBJ2-1
CDR3nt: TGTGCCAGCAGCATCCGACTAGCGGCTGCCAACAATGAGCAGTTCTTC
CDR3aa: CASSIRLAAANNEQFF

len: 14
abundance: NA
d_gene: TRBD1
v_gene: TRBV10-3
j_gene: TRBJ1-2
CDR3nt: TGTGCCATCAGTGAGTCAAGGACAGGTAATGGCTACACCTTC
CDR3aa: CAISESRTGNGYTF

len: 14
abundance: NA
d_gene: TRBD2
v_gene: TRBV7-2
j_gene: TRBJ2-7
CDR3nt: TGTGCCAGCAGCTTAGACGGGGGGGCTTACGAGCAGTACTTC
CDR3aa: CASSLDGGAYEQYF

len: 14
abundance: NA
d_gene: NA
v_gene: TRBV5-4
j_gene: TRBJ1-1
CDR3nt: TGTGCCAGCAGCGTGGCTGACAAGAACACTGAAGCTTTCTTT
CDR3aa: CASSVADKNTEAFF

len: 11
abundance: NA
d_gene: NA
v_gene: TRBV6-5
j_gene: TRBJ1-1
CDR3nt: TGTGCGAGCACAGGGCTCAGTGAAGCTTTCTTT
CDR3aa: CASTGLSEAFF

len: 16
abundance: NA
d_gene: TRBD1
v_gene: TRBV2
j_gene: TRBJ1-5
CDR3nt: TGTGCCAGCAAAGTAACAGGGGGCGCAGGGAATCAGCCCCAGCATTTT
CDR3aa: CASKVTGGAGNQPQHF

len: 14
abundance: NA
d_gene: NA
v_gene: TRBV5-1
j_gene: TRBJ1-1
CDR3nt: TGCGCCAGCAGCTTGACTCAGGAGGCAGGTGAAGCTTTCTTT
CDR3aa: CASSLTQEAGEAFF

len: 12
abundance: NA
d_gene: NA
v_gene: TRBV12-3/TRBV12-4
j_gene: TRBJ1-2
CDR3nt: TGTGCCAGCAGTGGTGACTACTATGGCTACACCTTC
CDR3aa: CASSGDYYGYTF

len: 13
abundance: NA
d_gene: NA
v_gene: TRBV5-4
j_gene: TRBJ1-2
CDR3nt: TGTGCCAGCAGCTTGGGACAGGAGAAAGGCTACACCTTC
CDR3aa: CASSLGQEKGYTF

len: 13
abundance: NA
d_gene: NA
v_gene: TRBV7-9
j_gene: TRBJ1-1
CDR3nt: TGTGCCAGCACCCCCGGGCAGGGGACTGAAGCTTTCTTT
CDR3aa: CASTPGQGTEAFF

len: 13
abundance: once
d_gene: NA
v_gene: TRBV9
j_gene: TRBJ1-1
CDR3nt: TGTGCCAGCAGCGTAGGGGGGCGCACTGAAGCTTTCTTT
CDR3aa: CASSVGGRTEAFF

len: 14
abundance: NA
d_gene: NA
v_gene: TRBV4-1
j_gene: TRBJ1-4
CDR3nt: TGCGCCAGCAGCCAGGGCGCGCGGGATGAAAAACTGTTTTTT
CDR3aa: CASSQGARDEKLFF

len: 15
abundance: NA
d_gene: TRBD1
v_gene: TRBV18
j_gene: TRBJ2-1
CDR3nt: TGTGCCAGCTCACCAAGACAGGGGCCCTACAATGAGCAGTTCTTC
CDR3aa: CASSPRQGPYNEQFF

len: 15
abundance: NA
d_gene: NA
v_gene: TRBV5-4
j_gene: TRBJ1-1
CDR3nt: TGTGCCAGCAGCTTACCCGGACAACTGAACACTGAAGCTTTCTTT
CDR3aa: CASSLPGQLNTEAFF

len: 13
abundance: NA
d_gene: NA
v_gene: TRBV9
j_gene: TRBJ1-5
CDR3nt: TGTGCCAGCAGCGTAGACAGCTATCAGCCCCAGCATTTT
CDR3aa: CASSVDSYQPQHF

len: 14
abundance: NA
d_gene: NA
v_gene: TRBV7-2
j_gene: TRBJ1-5
CDR3nt: TGTGCCAGCAGCTCCGGGACACCTAATCAGCCCCAGCATTTT
CDR3aa: CASSSGTPNQPQHF

len: 14
abundance: few
d_gene: TRBD2
v_gene: TRBV28
j_gene: TRBJ2-7
CDR3nt: TGTGCCAGCAGTTTAGGCGGGAGGGCCTACGAGCAGTACTTC
CDR3aa: CASSLGGRAYEQYF

len: 14
abundance: NA
d_gene: NA
v_gene: TRBV5-4
j_gene: TRBJ1-1
CDR3nt: TGTGCCAGCAGCTTTCGTGGGGGAGGCACTGAAGCTTTCTTT
CDR3aa: CASSFRGGGTEAFF